The 3 T cell receptor beta chains below come from one sample, sequenced in a study of T cell responses to AZD1222 COVID-19 vaccine. Generated by immunoSEQ multiplex PCR, the TCRdb table keeps only in-frame clones and is missing some. In the table there are about 100,000 clones, about 88% of which are singletons. The sequencing used peripheral blood, collected on day 0 of AZD1222 vaccination. The source of these receptors is an adult in good health.

J is TRBJ2-3 and V is TRBV28; 10 nucleotides agree with TRBD2. This CDR3 is built from 19 residues. CDR1 MDHEN and CDR2 SYDVKM come from the germline V gene. The V and J ends lost 5 bases and 3 bases, in that order; junction bases with no gene match: 17. The CDR3 here is CASSLQREGFYVATDTQYF. Written as DNA, the CDR3 is TGTGCCAGCAGTCTTCAGCGGGAGGGATTCTACGTAGCTACAGATACGCAGTATTTT.

This sequence joins TRBV28 and TRBJ1-1, with unresolved D. Looked up from germline, CDR1 is MDHEN and CDR2 is SYDVKM. The V gene lost 8 bases and the J gene lost 5 bases, with 18 bases spanning the gap. This CDR3 is 14 amino acids long. CDR3 coding DNA: TGTGCCAGCGGGTCAGAGGGAACTGGAACTGAAGCTTTCTTT. This encodes CASGSEGTGTEAFF.

The chain couples TRBV6-1 to TRBJ1-2; D gene uncertain. Germline CDR1 is MNHNS and CDR2 is SASEGT. Trimming removed 1 base from V and 8 bases from J, with 5 bases in between. The CDR3 length is 11 residues. CDR3 sequence (DNA): TGTGCCAGCAGTGAAGTCGGGGGCTACACCTTC. The encoded protein is CASSEVGGYTF.